Listed below are T cell receptor beta chains from one sample, sequenced in a study of blood T cells in healthy people across ages. One entry per CDR3 protein results from TCRdb running MiXCR on the 5' RACE reads. The sample includes almost 550,000 distinct CDR3 sequences, about 25% of them seen just once. A further study also used this sample, focusing on T cells of mothers and their children.

The sequencing sample was made of blood. The receptors here all came from a boy aged 5-17 years in good health. Each CDR3 is given with its conserved first and last residue. The order of the fields is clone size, J gene, V gene, D gene, CDR3 protein, CDR3 DNA. A D gene is named only where the DNA matches it firmly. Clone size is shown for a subset of rows, as once, few, many or a class of expanded clone.

clone size: few
J gene: TRBJ2-7
V gene: TRBV6-2/TRBV6-3
D gene: TRBD2
CDR3 protein: CASSAQTSGRTYEQYF
CDR3 DNA: TGTGCCAGCAGTGCCCAAACTAGCGGGAGGACCTACGAGCAGTACTTC

clone size: many
J gene: TRBJ1-1
V gene: TRBV4-3
D gene: -
CDR3 protein: CASSQVGGYTEAFF
CDR3 DNA: TGCGCCAGCAGCCAAGTAGGGGGGTACACTGAAGCTTTCTTT

clone size: few
J gene: TRBJ2-1
V gene: TRBV7-2
D gene: -
CDR3 protein: CASSLDRGFTEQFF
CDR3 DNA: TGTGCCAGCAGCTTAGATCGGGGGTTCACTGAGCAGTTCTTC

clone size: few
J gene: TRBJ2-7
V gene: TRBV29-1
D gene: -
CDR3 protein: CSVESGPWEQYF
CDR3 DNA: TGCAGCGTTGAAAGCGGGCCCTGGGAGCAGTACTTC

clone size: few
J gene: TRBJ2-2
V gene: TRBV7-8
D gene: -
CDR3 protein: CASASKERELFF
CDR3 DNA: TGTGCCAGCGCCTCGAAGGAAAGGGAGCTGTTTTTT

clone size: many
J gene: TRBJ2-5
V gene: TRBV10-3
D gene: -
CDR3 protein: CAISDGAKRQVQETQYF
CDR3 DNA: TGTGCCATCAGTGATGGGGCTAAGAGACAGGTCCAAGAGACCCAGTACTTC

clone size: -
J gene: TRBJ2-1
V gene: TRBV6-2/TRBV6-3
D gene: -
CDR3 protein: CATAQGQLQFF
CDR3 DNA: TGTGCCACCGCCCAAGGACAGCTACAGTTCTTC

clone size: -
J gene: TRBJ1-1
V gene: TRBV11-2
D gene: TRBD1
CDR3 protein: CASSLDGTGSEAFF
CDR3 DNA: TGTGCCAGCAGCTTAGATGGGACAGGGTCTGAAGCTTTCTTT

clone size: -
J gene: TRBJ2-3
V gene: TRBV9
D gene: TRBD2
CDR3 protein: CASNRLAGVEDTQYF
CDR3 DNA: TGTGCCAGCAATCGACTAGCGGGAGTGGAAGATACGCAGTATTTT

clone size: -
J gene: TRBJ1-1
V gene: TRBV3-1
D gene: TRBD1
CDR3 protein: CASGPGGVTEAFF
CDR3 DNA: TGTGCCAGCGGGCCAGGGGGGGTGACTGAAGCTTTCTTT

clone size: -
J gene: TRBJ2-1
V gene: TRBV7-2
D gene: -
CDR3 protein: CASSLTRLDEQFF
CDR3 DNA: TGTGCCAGCAGCTTAACTCGTCTCGATGAGCAGTTCTTC

clone size: -
J gene: TRBJ2-5
V gene: TRBV7-9
D gene: -
CDR3 protein: CASSSETVQETQYF
CDR3 DNA: TGTGCCAGCAGCTCAGAGACAGTTCAAGAGACCCAGTACTTC

clone size: few
J gene: TRBJ2-1
V gene: TRBV20-1
D gene: -
CDR3 protein: CSALAGADNEQFF
CDR3 DNA: TGCAGTGCTCTCGCCGGGGCAGACAATGAGCAGTTCTTC

clone size: -
J gene: TRBJ2-2
V gene: TRBV6-2/TRBV6-3
D gene: TRBD2
CDR3 protein: CASSYPTSGRTPNTGELFF
CDR3 DNA: TGTGCCAGCAGTTACCCCACTAGCGGGAGAACCCCGAACACCGGGGAGCTGTTTTTT

clone size: few
J gene: TRBJ2-7
V gene: TRBV28
D gene: TRBD2
CDR3 protein: CASSSGGSTYEQYF
CDR3 DNA: TGTGCCAGCAGTTCGGGGGGATCAACCTACGAGCAGTACTTC

clone size: -
J gene: TRBJ1-2
V gene: TRBV6-2/TRBV6-3
D gene: TRBD1
CDR3 protein: CAIGQGLNYGYTF
CDR3 DNA: TGTGCCATCGGACAGGGCCTGAACTATGGCTACACCTTC

clone size: many
J gene: TRBJ2-5
V gene: TRBV7-2
D gene: -
CDR3 protein: CASSLDPVQETQYF
CDR3 DNA: TGTGCCAGCAGCCTCGACCCGGTTCAAGAGACCCAGTACTTC

clone size: few
J gene: TRBJ2-5
V gene: TRBV7-6
D gene: TRBD1
CDR3 protein: CASSWGQTIYYYQETQYF
CDR3 DNA: TGTGCCAGCAGCTGGGGACAGACTATTTATTATTACCAAGAGACCCAGTACTTC

clone size: few
J gene: TRBJ1-4
V gene: TRBV12-3/TRBV12-4
D gene: TRBD1
CDR3 protein: CASSQEGGLANEKLFF
CDR3 DNA: TGTGCCAGCAGCCAGGAAGGGGGCTTGGCTAATGAAAAACTGTTTTTT

clone size: many
J gene: TRBJ2-5
V gene: TRBV28
D gene: -
CDR3 protein: CASSLPPRTPVAQYF
CDR3 DNA: TGTGCCAGCAGTTTACCCCCTCGTACCCCCGTGGCCCAGTACTTC

clone size: -
J gene: TRBJ1-1
V gene: TRBV7-6
D gene: -
CDR3 protein: CASSLTIRRSLQMNTEAFF
CDR3 DNA: TGTGCCAGCAGCTTAACAATCCGCAGGTCCCTCCAAATGAACACTGAAGCTTTCTTT

clone size: -
J gene: TRBJ2-1
V gene: TRBV6-6
D gene: TRBD2
CDR3 protein: CASSYGSGIYNEQFF
CDR3 DNA: TGTGCCAGCAGTTACGGTAGCGGGATCTACAATGAGCAGTTCTTC

clone size: few
J gene: TRBJ1-5
V gene: TRBV7-8
D gene: -
CDR3 protein: CASRGDPTSNQPQHF
CDR3 DNA: TGTGCCAGCAGGGGGGACCCGACTAGCAATCAGCCCCAGCATTTT

clone size: -
J gene: TRBJ1-5
V gene: TRBV2
D gene: TRBD1
CDR3 protein: CASSDRTGPRNQPQHF
CDR3 DNA: TGTGCCAGCAGTGACCGGACAGGCCCGAGGAATCAGCCCCAGCATTTT

clone size: -
J gene: TRBJ2-1
V gene: TRBV19
D gene: -
CDR3 protein: CASTLRGRADNEQFF
CDR3 DNA: TGTGCCAGTACTCTTAGGGGCAGGGCTGACAATGAGCAGTTCTTC

clone size: few
J gene: TRBJ2-1
V gene: TRBV11-2
D gene: TRBD2
CDR3 protein: CASSSGWGGLYNEQFF
CDR3 DNA: TGTGCCAGCAGCTCCGGGTGGGGGGGATTGTACAATGAGCAGTTCTTC

clone size: few
J gene: TRBJ2-7
V gene: TRBV6-4
D gene: TRBD1
CDR3 protein: CASSDSIRGTGEYEQYF
CDR3 DNA: TGTGCCAGCAGTGACTCGATAAGAGGGACAGGGGAGTACGAGCAGTACTTC

clone size: -
J gene: TRBJ1-4
V gene: TRBV5-1
D gene: -
CDR3 protein: CASSLSSGGAGEKLFF
CDR3 DNA: TGCGCCAGCAGCCTATCAAGTGGGGGCGCAGGGGAAAAACTGTTTTTT

clone size: -
J gene: TRBJ1-6
V gene: TRBV10-3
D gene: -
CDR3 protein: CAISPQSGKNNSPLHF
CDR3 DNA: TGTGCCATCAGCCCACAGAGTGGGAAAAACAATTCACCCCTCCACTTT

clone size: -
J gene: TRBJ2-3
V gene: TRBV9
D gene: -
CDR3 protein: CASSVDVTGTDTQYF
CDR3 DNA: TGTGCCAGCAGCGTTGACGTTACGGGCACAGATACGCAGTATTTT

clone size: many
J gene: TRBJ2-5
V gene: TRBV20-1
D gene: TRBD1
CDR3 protein: CSAYGQGASYGQYF
CDR3 DNA: TGCAGTGCATATGGACAGGGCGCCTCGTATGGGCAGTACTTC

clone size: few
J gene: TRBJ2-7
V gene: TRBV3-1
D gene: TRBD1
CDR3 protein: CASSPLFGQGSYEQYF
CDR3 DNA: TGTGCCAGCAGCCCCCTTTTCGGACAGGGGTCCTACGAGCAGTACTTC

clone size: few
J gene: TRBJ2-7
V gene: TRBV12-3/TRBV12-4
D gene: -
CDR3 protein: CASSLASRVFSEQYF
CDR3 DNA: TGTGCCAGCAGTTTAGCGTCCAGGGTGTTCAGCGAGCAGTACTTC

clone size: few
J gene: TRBJ2-7
V gene: TRBV6-2/TRBV6-3
D gene: TRBD1
CDR3 protein: CASSSSDRVYEQYF
CDR3 DNA: TGTGCCAGCAGTTCCTCTGACAGGGTCTACGAGCAGTACTTC

clone size: few
J gene: TRBJ2-3
V gene: TRBV7-3
D gene: -
CDR3 protein: CASSLTSLRDGGTGGTQYF
CDR3 DNA: TGTGCCAGCAGCTTAACTTCGTTGCGGGACGGGGGTACCGGGGGAACGCAGTATTTT

clone size: few
J gene: TRBJ2-7
V gene: TRBV12-3/TRBV12-4
D gene: TRBD2
CDR3 protein: CASSPELADGEQYF
CDR3 DNA: TGTGCCAGCAGTCCAGAACTAGCGGACGGGGAGCAGTACTTC

clone size: -
J gene: TRBJ2-1
V gene: TRBV27
D gene: TRBD2
CDR3 protein: CASSLIGLAGDNEQFF
CDR3 DNA: TGTGCCAGCAGTTTAATCGGCCTAGCGGGAGACAATGAGCAGTTCTTC

clone size: -
J gene: TRBJ1-2
V gene: TRBV7-2
D gene: TRBD1
CDR3 protein: CASSLGEGAHGYTF
CDR3 DNA: TGTGCCAGCAGCTTAGGGGAGGGGGCTCATGGCTACACCTTC

clone size: few
J gene: TRBJ2-3
V gene: TRBV6-2/TRBV6-3
D gene: -
CDR3 protein: CASTYRDFTDTQYF
CDR3 DNA: TGTGCCAGCACCTACCGGGACTTCACAGATACGCAGTATTTT

clone size: many
J gene: TRBJ1-4
V gene: TRBV20-1
D gene: TRBD1
CDR3 protein: CSARAIDRVGEKLFF
CDR3 DNA: TGCAGTGCTAGAGCAATAGACAGGGTAGGAGAAAAACTGTTTTTT

clone size: -
J gene: TRBJ1-1
V gene: TRBV7-2
D gene: -
CDR3 protein: CASSSRGGRWNTEAFF
CDR3 DNA: TGTGCCAGCAGCTCCCGCGGGGGCCGTTGGAACACTGAAGCTTTCTTT

clone size: -
J gene: TRBJ1-1
V gene: TRBV7-9
D gene: -
CDR3 protein: CASSLQPGLEAFF
CDR3 DNA: TGTGCCAGCAGCTTACAACCTGGACTCGAAGCTTTCTTT

clone size: few
J gene: TRBJ2-3
V gene: TRBV20-1
D gene: TRBD2
CDR3 protein: CSASLPWASGRARTDTQYF
CDR3 DNA: TGCAGTGCTAGTCTCCCCTGGGCTAGCGGGAGGGCCCGCACAGATACGCAGTATTTT

clone size: -
J gene: TRBJ2-2
V gene: TRBV18
D gene: -
CDR3 protein: CASSPIPGHWDGELFF
CDR3 DNA: TGTGCCAGCTCACCAATCCCGGGACATTGGGACGGGGAGCTGTTTTTT

clone size: -
J gene: TRBJ2-1
V gene: TRBV7-9
D gene: -
CDR3 protein: CASSFRLGYEQFF
CDR3 DNA: TGTGCCAGCAGCTTTAGGCTCGGGTATGAGCAGTTCTTC

clone size: -
J gene: TRBJ2-5
V gene: TRBV5-1
D gene: -
CDR3 protein: CASSSGDREGETQYF
CDR3 DNA: TGCGCCAGCAGCTCGGGAGACAGGGAAGGAGAGACCCAGTACTTC

clone size: -
J gene: TRBJ2-2
V gene: TRBV6-5
D gene: -
CDR3 protein: CASSYIGGGGVGTGELFF
CDR3 DNA: TGTGCCAGCAGTTATATTGGCGGAGGCGGGGTTGGTACCGGGGAGCTGTTTTTT

clone size: few
J gene: TRBJ2-7
V gene: TRBV7-3
D gene: TRBD1
CDR3 protein: CASSPPVGQYYEQYF
CDR3 DNA: TGTGCCAGCAGCCCCCCCGTGGGACAGTACTACGAGCAGTACTTC

clone size: -
J gene: TRBJ1-2
V gene: TRBV7-9
D gene: -
CDR3 protein: CASSPSGQLDYGYTF
CDR3 DNA: TGTGCCAGCAGCCCATCCGGACAGTTGGACTATGGCTACACCTTC

clone size: few
J gene: TRBJ2-5
V gene: TRBV20-1
D gene: -
CDR3 protein: CSAAFNGRETQYF
CDR3 DNA: TGCAGTGCGGCCTTCAACGGGAGAGAGACCCAGTACTTC

clone size: few
J gene: TRBJ1-4
V gene: TRBV5-1
D gene: TRBD1
CDR3 protein: CASSLDRGATRGKKLFF
CDR3 DNA: TGCGCCAGCAGCTTGGACAGGGGGGCCACAAGAGGGAAAAAACTGTTTTTT

clone size: -
J gene: TRBJ2-1
V gene: TRBV6-2/TRBV6-3
D gene: -
CDR3 protein: CASSYSRPSSYNEQFF
CDR3 DNA: TGTGCCAGCAGTTACAGTAGGCCGAGCTCCTACAATGAGCAGTTCTTC

clone size: -
J gene: TRBJ2-2
V gene: TRBV3-1
D gene: -
CDR3 protein: CASSQESSPGELFF
CDR3 DNA: TGTGCCAGCAGCCAAGAATCGAGTCCCGGGGAGCTGTTTTTT

clone size: once
J gene: TRBJ2-5
V gene: TRBV20-1
D gene: TRBD2
CDR3 protein: CSAIRTSGGQTQYF
CDR3 DNA: TGCAGTGCTATTAGGACTAGCGGGGGACAGACCCAGTACTTC

clone size: many
J gene: TRBJ2-7
V gene: TRBV28
D gene: -
CDR3 protein: CASRGGASEQYF
CDR3 DNA: TGTGCCAGCAGGGGCGGGGCTTCCGAGCAGTACTTC